Following are 13 T cell receptor beta chains from one sample sequenced in a study of cytomegalovirus exposure and HLA in healthy donors (dated by TCRdb to the late 2010s). The receptor library was made with the immunoSEQ multiplex PCR assay. The multiplex PCR relied on a mix of 60 forward primers for TCR Vbeta segments and 13 reverse primers for TCR Jbeta segments. TCRdb limited this immuneACCESS table to in-frame rearrangements with V and J called. A share of clones is missing; checked studies link under half to unresolved V genes, and the rest is unexplained. Present in this sample are 150,000 to 200,000 clones, roughly 82% of which were seen just once. Of the sample, approximately 1.6% is held by the ten largest clones. Sequencing was performed on PBMCs. The receptors stem from a girl under 18 in good health and CMV-seropositive.

The V and J genes are TRBV19 and TRBJ2-1; no clear D. The CDR3 consists of 11 residues. Deletions cut 9 bases from V and 8 bases from J, with 11 bases between. Germline CDR1 is LNHDA and CDR2 is SQIVND (reference sequence). Written as DNA, the CDR3 is TGTGCCAGCAGCAGGTCGGATGAGCAGTTCTTC. It codes for CASSRSDEQFF.

The gene calls are TRBV6-5 and TRBJ1-2, with TRBD1 matching 9 bases. The germline V gene has CDR1 MNHEY and CDR2 SVGAGI. The CDR3 totals 15 residues. V shed 5 bases, J shed 8 bases, and the junction held 12 bases outside the gene matches. The CDR3 here is CASSAGTGLGSGYTF. The CDR3, as DNA: TGTGCCAGCAGTGCCGGGACAGGGCTAGGGTCGGGCTACACCTTC.

This clone appeared a single time. The V gene is TRBV10-3, the J gene TRBJ1-5, with TRBD1 matching 8 bases. CDR1 is ENHRY, CDR2 SYGVKD, per germline. The junction had 12 bases not matched to a gene; V was cut back by 8 bases and J by 6 bases. The CDR3 runs 15 residues. The chain's CDR3 is CAIGSGQEGSQPQHF. CDR3 sequence (DNA): TGTGCCATCGGGTCGGGACAGGAGGGCTCTCAGCCCCAGCATTTT.

This clone was counted once. The J gene is TRBJ1-1, the V gene TRBV28; D might be TRBD1 (5 bases). The germline V gene has CDR1 MDHEN and CDR2 SYDVKM. Trimming removed 6 bases at V and 5 bases at J, with 16 bases between. There are 14 residues in the CDR3. Here the CDR3 reads CASRPDSTGTEAFF. CDR3 nucleotide sequence: TGTGCCAGCAGGCCTGACTCTACAGGAACTGAAGCTTTCTTT.

The chain recombines TRBV4-3 with TRBJ2-1, with D perhaps matching TRBD2 (6 bases). The CDR3 is 15 residues long. Trimming stripped 0 bases from V and 2 bases from J, with 8 bases between. Per germline, CDR1 LGHNA and CDR2 YSLEER. The CDR3 loop reads CASSQDRGAYNEQFF. The CDR3 DNA reads as TGCGCCAGCAGCCAAGATCGCGGGGCCTACAATGAGCAGTTCTTC.

V usage is TRBV28 and J usage is TRBJ1-5, with TRBD1 matching over 8 bases. The CDR3 loop spans 18 amino acids. After removal of 3 bases from V and 0 bases from J, the junction contained 10 bases not matched to a gene. CDR1 is MDHEN and CDR2 is SYDVKM in the germline V gene. CDR3 sequence reads: CASSFPTGQVYSNQPQHF. The DNA of the CDR3 is TGTGCCAGCAGTTTCCCAACGGGACAGGTATATAGCAATCAGCCCCAGCATTTT.

This chain joins TRBV7-2 and TRBJ2-3, with unresolved D. Germline V gene lookup returns CDR1 SGHTA and CDR2 FQGNSA. There are 16 residues in the CDR3. Between the trimmed V and J ends, which lost 3 bases and 0 bases, there was a span of 13 bases. The CDR3 nucleotides are TGTGCCAGCAGCTTGTTTGTCAGCGCTAGCACAGATACGCAGTATTTT. Translating it yields CASSLFVSASTDTQYF.

In its sample, this clone was seen a few times. The rearrangement links TRBV6-1 to TRBJ1-1, with 9 bases fitting TRBD1. CDR1 is MNHNS and CDR2 is SASEGT in the germline V gene. The CDR3 has 16 amino acids. V shed 4 bases and J 5 bases; nucleotides not matched to a gene: 11. CDR3 coding DNA: TGTGCCAGCAGTGCCGGTTTTGGGACAGGGACGACTGAAGCTTTCTTT. Translated: CASSAGFGTGTTEAFF.

The rearrangement uses TRBV9 and TRBJ2-5; 10 bases align to TRBD1. Germline assignment: CDR1 SGDLS and CDR2 YYNGEE. V gave up 1 base and J gave up 5 bases; unmatched junction bases: 5. The CDR3 contains 15 residues. The CDR3 bases are TGTGCCAGCAGCGTACGGACAGGGGGTTGGGAGACCCAGTACTTC. This sequence encodes CASSVRTGGWETQYF.

The rearrangement joins TRBV30 to TRBJ1-1, with 8 bases matching TRBD1. In germline, CDR1 is GTSNPN, CDR2 SVGIG (reference sequence). The V gene end was trimmed by 5 bases and the J gene end by 10 bases; junction bases not matched to a gene: 9. The CDR3 consists of 12 residues. CDR3 sequence reads: CAWGQGGRAAFF. As DNA, the CDR3 is TGTGCCTGGGGACAGGGAGGTCGTGCAGCTTTCTTT.

The V gene is TRBV5-1, the J gene TRBJ2-5, with D perhaps matching TRBD1 (6 bases). The V gene's germline CDR1 is SGHRS and CDR2 YFSETQ. This CDR3 is 15 amino acids long. V dropped 0 bases and J dropped 5 bases, with 14 bases sitting between them. CDR3 in DNA: TGCGCCAGCAGCTTGGTTTTGACAGGAGGTGAGACCCAGTACTTC. This encodes CASSLVLTGGETQYF.

The rearrangement links TRBV10-1 to TRBJ2-1; no clear D gene. There are 16 residues in the CDR3. Germline CDR1 WNHNN, CDR2 SYGVQD (reference sequence). V was pared by 0 bases and J by 5 bases, with 14 bases between. The DNA for the CDR3 is TGCGCCAGCAGTGAGTCGATCAAGCGCCGCGACAATGAGCAGTTCTTC. Translation gives CASSESIKRRDNEQFF.

This rearrangement joins TRBV6-4 to TRBJ2-2, with D maybe TRBD1 (6 bases). V was clipped by 7 bases and J by 1 base, with 7 bases between them. This CDR3 contains 13 residues. Germline V gene lookup returns CDR1 MRHNA and CDR2 SNTAGT. The DNA for the CDR3 is TGTGCCAGCACGGGACAGAACACCGGGGAGCTGTTTTTT. Translation gives CASTGQNTGELFF.